This TCR beta chain is drawn from a study of identical twins listed by TCRdb under 2016. Turning to the overall study: TCR alpha and beta repertoires from monozygotic twins, unrelated adults of various ages and cord blood were deep-sequenced to test whether fetal clonotypes persist. Replicate twin experiments were performed at different times using different library preparation protocols to rule out contamination.

V is shortened by 2 bases, J by 4 bases, and the region joining them spans 15 bases. Including cysteine and phenylalanine, the CDR3 has 16 amino acids. The DNA shown is the 48-base CDR3, in frame from base 1. CDR1 and CDR2, looked up from the germline V gene, are SGHRS and YFSETQ. Preparation of the library involved 5' RACE. The sequencing machine was an Illumina HiSeq 2000. Template switching added a universal primer binding site, and the final cDNA carried a unique molecular identifier that allowed TCR cDNA molecules to be counted accurately. Specific primers in the conserved constant-segment region were used to synthesize first-strand cDNA for the TCR alpha and beta chains. To control for contamination, every cDNA library carried two barcodes: a SMART-Mk sample barcode plus Illumina barcodes. TruSeq adapter sequences, together with Illumina sample barcodes, were added in two successive PCR steps. The Illumina HiSeq platform was used with custom primers to sequence TCR alpha and beta cDNA libraries. The original methods were these. Raw reads were processed with MiGEC to extract unique molecular identifiers, and MiXCR was used to determine CDR3 positions. For each individual, recombination models were inferred using an EM algorithm with the repgenHMM and IGoR tools. The tcR package in R was used for shared clonotype analysis, with sharing normalized by the product of cloneset sizes. To study raw recombination without the effects of thymic and clonal selection, out-of-frame nonproductive sequences were analyzed. TCRdb's own reprocessing of the public reads used fastp at Q25 and MiXCR and kept productive beta chains. Each CDR3 protein appears once, grouped with its most common genes and DNA. The V and J calls and clone size come from TCRdb's table, not from the authors' own analysis. The sample yields hundreds of thousands of distinct CDR3 sequences; 11% to 15% were counted once. Around 9.5% of the sample comes from the top ten.

Every donor in the study was a healthy Caucasian. Miltenyi CD45RO+ enrichment and human naive T-cell isolation kits were used to isolate memory (CD45RO+) and naive T cells from PBMC. This clonotype was counted ten times or more. Its antigen remains unidentified. The record has no base qualities; no much larger clone is one base away. The paper's findings and limits, for the study overall: In monozygotic twins, recombination models systematically underestimated out-of-frame TCR alpha sharing, but the models matched the sharing seen between unrelated individuals. A weaker excess of twin sharing was found in beta out-of-frame sequences because the signal-to-noise ratio was lowered by fewer shared sequences. Out-of-frame TCR alpha sequences shared between twins showed an excess of low generation-probability sequences compared with coincidental sharing between unrelated individuals. Because the same donors could not be followed over many years, the conclusions depended on cross-sectional statistical analysis. Zero-insertion analyses could be partly confounded by invariant T cells such as MAIT and iNKT, although diverse VJ usage argued against such confounding for most clonotypes. Fewer insertions were carried by abundant cord blood beta clonotypes; a weaker similar trend was observed in young adult naive repertoires, while no such trend was observed in memory repertoires.

Sequences were obtained from memory (CD45RO+) T cells sorted from blood. The cell subset or site label here, explained by the study, means: CD45RO+ enriched T cells. The chain couples TRBV5-1 to TRBJ1-4; no D gene call is confident. The receptor was isolated from a young woman in good health. The sequenced DNA is TGCGCCAGCAGCTTCTCTTCTGGTGAACTTAATGAAAAACTGTTTTTT. Its translation reads: CASSFSSGELNEKLFF.